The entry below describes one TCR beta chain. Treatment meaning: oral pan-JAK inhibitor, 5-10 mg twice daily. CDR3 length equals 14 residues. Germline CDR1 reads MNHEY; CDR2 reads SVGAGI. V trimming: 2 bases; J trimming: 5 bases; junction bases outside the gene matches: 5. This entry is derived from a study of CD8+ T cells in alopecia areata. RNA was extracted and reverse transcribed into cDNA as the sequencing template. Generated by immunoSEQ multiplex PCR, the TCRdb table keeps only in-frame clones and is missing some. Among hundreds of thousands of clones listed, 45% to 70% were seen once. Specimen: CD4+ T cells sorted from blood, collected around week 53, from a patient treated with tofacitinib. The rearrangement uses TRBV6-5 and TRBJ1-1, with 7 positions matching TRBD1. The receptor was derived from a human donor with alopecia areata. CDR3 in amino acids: CASSYKGQITEAFF. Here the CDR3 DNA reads TGTGCCAGCAGTTACAAGGGACAGATTACTGAAGCTTTCTTT.